These 7 T cell receptor beta chains were sequenced from one sample in a study of cytomegalovirus exposure and HLA in healthy donors. The assay was immunoSEQ multiplex PCR, and TCRdb's table has in-frame clones only and misses some. The data contain under 350,000 clones, 80% to 90% of them singletons. Sequencing was performed on PBMCs. These receptors came from a woman in her late teens or twenties in good health and CMV-seronegative.

The chain employs TRBV5-1 and TRBJ1-1; TRBD1 aligns across 11 bases. Trimming cost V 1 base and J 0 bases; bases outside gene matches: 8. The CDR3 length is 18 residues. Germline V gives CDR1 SGHRS, CDR2 YFSETQ. The chain's CDR3 is CASSLPDRGRTLNTEAFF. Written as DNA, the CDR3 is TGCGCCAGCAGCTTGCCGGACAGGGGGCGAACCTTGAACACTGAAGCTTTCTTT.

The chain recombines TRBV7-6 with TRBJ2-7, with a weak D call TRBD2 (7 bases). Germline CDR1 and CDR2: SGHVS and FNYEAQ. CDR3 size: 16 residues. V was trimmed by 4 bases and J by 2 bases, leaving 18 bases between them. The CDR3 sequence: CASSSRGGTDAYEQYF. CDR3 coding DNA: TGTGCCAGCAGCTCGAGGGGGGGGACTGATGCCTACGAGCAGTACTTC.

This clone occurred a few times. The chain employs TRBV30 and TRBJ1-5; 9 positions agree with TRBD1. With 8 bases clipped from V and 6 bases from J, the junction kept 14 bases outside the gene matches. This CDR3 comprises 15 residues. The germline gives CDR1 GTSNPN, CDR2 SVGIG (reference sequence). CDR3 residues: CANKDRGLRSQPQHF. CDR3 nucleotide sequence: TGTGCCAACAAGGACAGGGGATTAAGAAGTCAGCCCCAGCATTTT.

The genes are TRBV30 and TRBJ1-3; 10 nucleotides agree with TRBD1. Trimming removed 5 bases from V and 5 bases from J; junction bases left unmatched: 9. This CDR3 comprises 15 residues. Germline V lookup: CDR1 GTSNPN, CDR2 SVGIG (reference sequence). The CDR3 coding sequence is TGTGCCTGGGCTCCGGGACAGGGGTCGAGAAACACCATATATTTT. Protein sequence: CAWAPGQGSRNTIYF.

The V call is TRBV28, the J call TRBJ2-7; the D gene is possibly TRBD1 (5 bases). This CDR3 comprises 14 residues. Trimming took off 5 bases at V and 5 bases at J, with 16 bases between the two ends. In germline, CDR1 is MDHEN, CDR2 SYDVKM. The CDR3 spells CASSPHRMWHEQYF. The CDR3 DNA follows: TGTGCCAGCAGTCCTCACAGGATGTGGCACGAGCAGTACTTC.

The CDR3 sequence is CASRQGMNTEAFF. CDR3 sequence (DNA): TGTGCCAGCCGACAGGGCATGAACACTGAAGCTTTCTTT. The genes are TRBV6-5 and TRBJ1-1, with 7 nucleotides matching TRBD1. The CDR3 runs to 13 residues. The germline V gene has CDR1 MNHEY and CDR2 SVGAGI. Trimming cost V 8 bases and J 0 bases; bases outside gene matches: 3.

The chain joins TRBV9 to TRBJ2-7; possible D gene TRBD2, 6 bases. CDR1 SGDLS and CDR2 YYNGEE come from the germline V gene. Trimming removed 5 bases from V and 7 bases from J, with 16 bases in between. The length of the CDR3 is 13 residues. DNA of the CDR3: TGTGCCAGCAGTGGAGGGAACTCCGGGGAGCAGTACTTC. This sequence encodes CASSGGNSGEQYF.